The 3 T cell receptor beta chains given below trace back to one sample, sequenced in a study of cytomegalovirus exposure and HLA in healthy donors. Method: immunoSEQ multiplex PCR; TCRdb's copy keeps in-frame clones and lacks some. The sample lists over 200,000 clones, roughly 87% occurring once. Input material: PBMCs. These receptors were taken from a woman aged 18 to 35 in good health and CMV-seropositive.

This chain uses TRBV7-9 with TRBJ1-5; D remains ambiguous. Germline V gene data show CDR1 as SEHNR and CDR2 as FQNEAQ (reference sequence). This CDR3 contains 15 residues. Trimming took 1 base from V and 1 from J, leaving 8 bases between them. The CDR3 region is CASSLGTASNQPQHF. The DNA of the CDR3 is TGTGCCAGCAGCTTAGGAACTGCGAGCAATCAGCCCCAGCATTTT.

The chain couples TRBV28 to TRBJ2-5, with TRBD2 matching over 10 bases. This CDR3 has 14 amino acids. The V gene's germline CDR1 is MDHEN and CDR2 SYDVKM. V lost 7 bases to trimming and J lost 5 bases; unmatched junction nucleotides: 7. CDR3 residues: CASITAGGRETQYF. Written as DNA, the CDR3 is TGTGCCAGCATTACAGCGGGAGGGCGGGAGACCCAGTACTTC.

The chain employs TRBV7-9 and TRBJ1-2; maybe TRBD1 (6 bases). The germline CDR1 and CDR2 sequences are SEHNR and FQNEAQ (reference sequence). This CDR3 contains 17 residues. V lost 3 bases, J lost 1 base, and 18 bases lay in between. This CDR3 is CASSLGIRQEYNYGYTF. DNA for the CDR3: TGTGCCAGCAGCTTGGGGATCCGACAGGAATATAACTATGGCTACACCTTC. Full variable domain (missing parts from reference TRBV7-9 and TRBJ1-2): DTGVSQNPRHKITKRGQNVTFRCDPISEHNRLYWYRQTLGQGPEFLTYFQNEAQLEKSRLLSDRFSAERPKGSFSTLEIQRTEQGDSAMYLCASSLGIRQEYNYGYTFGSGTRLTVV.